The sequence of this T cell receptor beta chain was determined in a study of CD8 T cells in ankylosing spondylitis. Findings of the study overall: A motif in TCR beta, a set of under ten highly homologous variants, appeared characteristic of ankylosing spondylitis blood. As reported, disease-linked clones showed significant enrichment in matched ankylosing spondylitis synovial fluid. Disease-linked clones bore a CD8+ phenotype and were relatively rare in peripheral blood. Earlier reports found some motif variants in synovial fluid and blood in reactive arthritis.

The CDR3 has 15 residues. The germline V gene encodes CDR1 SGHTA and CDR2 FQGNSA. After removal of 6 bases from V and 6 bases from J, the junction contained 9 bases not matched to a gene. Libraries for TCR beta were made by quantitative 5'-RACE with molecular barcodes. MiXCR, applied by TCRdb to the 5' RACE reads, yields one record per CDR3 protein. This table holds hundreds of thousands of distinct CDR3 sequences, about 10% found once. The sample holds many counts of this clonotype. Its antigen is unknown. This receptor was taken from a male donor with ankylosing spondylitis. V usage is TRBV7-2 and J usage is TRBJ1-5, with 9 bases matching TRBD1. Sequencing was performed on blood, either unsorted or a sorted T cell fraction (not recorded which). The DNA for the CDR3 is TGTGCCAGCAGTCTGGACAGGGGATGGGGTCAGCCCCAGCATTTT. This gives the protein CASSLDRGWGQPQHF.